This TCR beta chain comes out of a study of shared clonotypes between healthy human individuals. Study-level findings and limits: Donor scarcity curtailed the genetic and exposure-history diversity represented herein.

Worth noting for this clone: Its antigen is unknown.

With 0 bases removed from V and 3 bases from J, the gap between germline ends came to 13 bases. The germline V gene encodes CDR1 SGHKS and CDR2 YYEKEE (reference sequence). CDR3 length: 15 residues. The naive CD8 population came from CD45RO-negative cells selected for CCR7, without terminally differentiated effector memory CD45RA+ cells. The assay ran at deep level. Sequencing was performed with immunoSEQ multiplex PCR; in TCRdb, only in-frame clones are kept and a portion is missing. The repertoire holds roughly 1,800,000 clones, about 95% seen once, with roughly 1.2% in the top ten. The V gene is TRBV5-5, the J gene TRBJ2-7; possibly TRBD1 for D (6 bases). Sequencing was performed on naive CD8+ T cells sorted from blood. This TCR was recovered from a young man in good health. CDR3 residues: CASSLVRDTYYEQYF. The DNA of the CDR3 is TGTGCCAGCAGCTTGGTTCGGGACACCTACTACGAGCAGTACTTC.